A single sample gave rise to the 17 T cell receptor beta chains below, sequenced in a study of T cell changes during pregnancy in multiple sclerosis. This table comes from immunoSEQ multiplex PCR, and its TCRdb copy is limited to in-frame clones, with some not included. This sample has about 45,000 clones, with just under 95% found just once. Material: CD4+ T cells from peripheral blood mononuclear cells, obtained in the third trimester of pregnancy. The receptors derive from a female donor with multiple sclerosis, enrolled in a pregnancy study.

The gene calls are TRBV7-2 and TRBJ1-1; D perhaps matches TRBD1 (5 bases). The CDR3 is 13 amino acids. Trimming stripped 5 bases from V and 3 bases from J, with 10 bases between. Germline V gives CDR1 SGHTA, CDR2 FQGNSA. Here the CDR3 reads CASSREGYTEAFF. CDR3 DNA sequence: TGTGCCAGCAGCCGGGAGGGGTACACTGAAGCTTTCTTT.

The V call is TRBV15, the J call TRBJ1-2, with D possibly being TRBD1 (6 bases). Germline V gene data show CDR1 as LNHNV and CDR2 as YYDKDF (reference sequence). V was cut by 0 bases and J by 8 bases, with 16 bases left in between. The length of the CDR3 is 15 residues. The DNA for the CDR3 is TGTGCCACCAGCAGAGATTGGGGGGGCACTGAGGGCTACACCTTC. It yields the protein CATSRDWGGTEGYTF.

V is TRBV11-2 and J is TRBJ2-1, with 14 bases fitting TRBD2. The V gene end was trimmed by 5 bases and the J gene end by 6 bases; junction bases not matched to a gene: 3. Germline V gives CDR1 SGHAT, CDR2 FQNNGV. The CDR3 extends over 15 amino acids. This CDR3 is CASSQGLAGGNEQFF. DNA of the CDR3: TGTGCCAGCAGCCAAGGACTAGCGGGAGGCAATGAGCAGTTCTTC.

The chain links TRBV4-2 to TRBJ1-1; the D gene is possibly TRBD1 (6 bases). V was shortened by 0 bases and J by 9 bases, with 20 bases between the two germline ends. Germline V gene sequence: CDR1 LGHNA, CDR2 YNFKEQ. CDR3 length: 16 amino acids. CDR3 sequence: CASSQDLSGAGDKAFF. The DNA of the CDR3 is TGTGCCAGCAGCCAAGATCTTTCAGGGGCAGGGGATAAAGCTTTCTTT.

About this clone: The junction and the germline gene differ at one end; a read error may be behind it. This sample also contains other DNA sequences that code for the same CDR3. This chain links TRBV19 with TRBJ2-2; D possibly corresponds to TRBD1 (5 bases). Germline CDR1 reads LNHDA; CDR2 reads SQIVND (reference sequence). There are 14 residues in the CDR3. As DNA, the CDR3 is TGTGCGAGTAGGGGCACCGCGAACACCGGGGAGCTGTTTTTT. Residues: CASRGTANTGELFF.

This chain connects TRBV7-2 to TRBJ2-7; TRBD2 aligns across 14 bases. Germline CDR1 and CDR2: SGHTA and FQGNSA. Trimming removed 5 bases from V and 4 bases from J; junction bases left unmatched: 1. This CDR3 spans 14 amino acids. The CDR3 sequence is CASSRLAGGYEQYF. CDR3 coding DNA: TGTGCCAGCAGCCGACTAGCGGGAGGGTACGAGCAGTACTTC.

The chain links TRBV5-1 to TRBJ1-2, with D uncertain. CDR3 size: 13 residues. CDR1 and CDR2 from the germline V gene are SGHRS and YFSETQ. Between the trimmed V and J ends, which lost 1 base and 4 bases, there was a span of 8 bases. The CDR3 is CASSLTVSYGYTF. CDR3 sequence (DNA): TGCGCCAGCAGCTTGACAGTGAGCTATGGCTACACCTTC.

V usage is TRBV29-1 and J usage is TRBJ1-2; no firm D call. V was cut by 5 bases and J by 6 bases, with 13 bases left in between. CDR3 size: 12 residues. Germline loops: CDR1 SQVTM, CDR2 ANQGSEA. The CDR3 spells CSVPLGPHGYTF. In DNA, the CDR3 is TGCAGCGTTCCCCTGGGCCCCCATGGCTACACCTTC.

The chain links TRBV4-3 to TRBJ1-3; a weak D match, TRBD1 (5 bases). V was clipped by 4 bases and J by 4 bases, with 11 bases between them. In germline, CDR1 is LGHNA, CDR2 YSLEER. The CDR3 runs to 14 residues. CDR3 residues: CASSPQGAGNTIYF. CDR3 sequence (DNA): TGCGCCAGCAGCCCCCAGGGTGCAGGAAACACCATATATTTT.

The V and J genes are TRBV9 and TRBJ2-1; weak D call: TRBD1 (5 bases). The CDR3 loop spans 16 amino acids. The V gene's germline CDR1 is SGDLS and CDR2 YYNGEE. The V gene lost 0 bases and the J gene lost 4 bases, with 14 bases spanning the gap. The DNA for the CDR3 is TGTGCCAGCAGCGTAGCTCTAGGGCAGGGATACAATGAGCAGTTCTTC. Encoded protein: CASSVALGQGYNEQFF.

CDR3 loop: CASSKGQGDYEQYF. The DNA of the CDR3 is TGTGCCAGCAGCAAGGGACAGGGAGACTACGAGCAGTACTTC. V usage is TRBV5-4 and J usage is TRBJ2-7; 9 bases are a match to TRBD1. Trimming cost V 4 bases and J 3 bases; bases outside gene matches: 5. The CDR3 sequence is 14 residues long. The germline V gene has CDR1 SGHNT and CDR2 YYREEE (reference sequence).

V is TRBV2 and J is TRBJ2-5; no definite D call. Germline loops: CDR1 SNHLY, CDR2 FYNNEI. The CDR3 sequence is 12 residues long. V dropped 6 bases and J dropped 1 base, with 6 bases sitting between them. The CDR3 region is CASSPSQETQYF. As DNA, the CDR3 is TGTGCCAGCAGCCCTAGCCAAGAGACCCAGTACTTC.

The CDR3 region has the DNA TGTGCCTGGAGTGTGGGGCGGGGAAAGACCCAGTACTTC. This gives the protein CAWSVGRGKTQYF. The chain has TRBV30 and TRBJ2-5; D is possibly TRBD2 (6 bases). Germline CDR1 is GTSNPN and CDR2 is SVGIG (reference sequence). V was cut by 0 bases and J by 6 bases, with 11 bases left in between. CDR3 length equals 13 residues.

J is TRBJ1-1 and V is TRBV7-8; 10 bases agree with TRBD1. The junction had 7 bases not matched to a gene; V was cut back by 5 bases and J by 4 bases. Germline CDR1 SGHVS, CDR2 FQNEAQ. This CDR3 is 15 amino acids long. The CDR3 loop reads CASSPRTGGATEAFF. Written as DNA, the CDR3 is TGTGCCAGCAGCCCTAGGACAGGGGGAGCCACTGAAGCTTTCTTT.

The chain has TRBV25-1 and TRBJ2-7; D ambiguous. Trimming took off 3 bases at V and 2 bases at J, with 11 bases between the two ends. This CDR3 region has 14 residues. The germline V gene encodes CDR1 MGHDK and CDR2 SYGVNS. The CDR3, as DNA: TGTGCCAGCAGTGAGGCAGTACCCCCCTACGAGCAGTACTTC. Its translation: CASSEAVPPYEQYF.

The V and J genes are TRBV7-9 and TRBJ1-4, with D tentatively TRBD1 (6 bases). CDR1 is SEHNR, CDR2 FQNEAQ, per germline (reference sequence). The V end lost 4 bases, the J end lost 2 bases, and 11 bases lay between the germline ends. CDR3 size: 15 residues. Here the CDR3 DNA reads TGTGCCAGCAGCTCGCGGGGGCATACTAATGAAAAACTGTTTTTT. Its protein is CASSSRGHTNEKLFF.

This clone appeared once. V usage is TRBV29-1 and J usage is TRBJ2-7; D not resolved. This CDR3 region has 12 residues. Germline CDR1 reads SQVTM; CDR2 reads ANQGSEA. Trimming cost V 3 bases and J 2 bases, with 8 bases left between them. The CDR3 loop reads CSVEAETYEQYF. CDR3 in DNA: TGCAGCGTTGAGGCGGAAACCTACGAGCAGTACTTC.